Sequencing of this TCR beta chain was carried out in a study of Graves' ophthalmopathy and Graves' hyperthyroidism. RNA served as the template for amplifying TCR beta CDR3 regions. An initial RT-PCR round employing HTBI primers preceded a second-round multiplex PCR. MiXCR was run by TCRdb on the multiplex PCR reads, yielding one entry per CDR3 protein. Among roughly 700,000 distinct CDR3 sequences listed, around 40% were seen once. At least ten counts were recorded for this clonotype. The antigen remains undetermined. Regarding the study as a whole: In blood, most expanded thyroid clonotypes above 0.001 frequency were also detected. The study's model predicted ophthalmopathy progression at about 68% sensitivity and 72% to 85% specificity. Using 13 signatures, a model distinguished ophthalmopathy from stable hyperthyroidism, reaching roughly 90% sensitivity and around 81% specificity.

This CDR3 has 13 amino acids. The junction had 4 bases not matched to a gene; V was cut back by 5 bases and J by 7 bases. Germline V gene sequence: CDR1 SGHTA, CDR2 FQGTGA. Active ophthalmopathy (CAS at least 3, NOSPECS at least 4), lasting under 3 months. The chain links TRBV7-3 to TRBJ1-1, with 10 bases fitting TRBD1. The TCR was taken from an adult man with Graves' ophthalmopathy. The specimen sequenced was peripheral blood. As DNA, the CDR3 is TGTGCCAGCAGCGTAGACAGGGGGCGTGAAGCTTTCTTT. This codes for CASSVDRGREAFF.